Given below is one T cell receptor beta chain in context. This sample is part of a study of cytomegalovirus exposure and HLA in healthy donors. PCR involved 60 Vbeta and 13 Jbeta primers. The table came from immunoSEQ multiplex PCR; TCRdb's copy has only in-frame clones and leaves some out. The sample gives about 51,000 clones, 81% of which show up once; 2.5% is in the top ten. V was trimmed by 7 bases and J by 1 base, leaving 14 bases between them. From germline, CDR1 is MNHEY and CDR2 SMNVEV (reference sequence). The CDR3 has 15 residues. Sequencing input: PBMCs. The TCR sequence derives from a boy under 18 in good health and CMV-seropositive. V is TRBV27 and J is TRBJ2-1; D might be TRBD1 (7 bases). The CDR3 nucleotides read TGTGCCAGCAACCGGGGGACAGCATCCTACAATGAGCAGTTCTTC. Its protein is CASNRGTASYNEQFF.